This is a list of T cell receptor beta chains from one sample in a study of blood T cell repertoires in COVID-19. Clones were sequenced by immunoSEQ multiplex PCR, and TCRdb holds only the in-frame ones, with some missing. Of over 100,000 clones listed, around 82% are singletons. The sample comprised peripheral blood. Receptors were obtained from a human donor in a cohort sampled during active or convalescent COVID-19. CDR3s include the opening cysteine and the closing phenylalanine or tryptophan. Each record gives: D gene, clone size, V gene, J gene, CDR3 protein, CDR3 DNA. A D gene is named only where the DNA matches it firmly. Where a row states a size, it is once, few, many or the class of an expanded clone; other rows omit it.

>TRBD2|NA|TRBV27|TRBJ2-3
CASSPSLPGLVSTDTQYF
TGTGCCAGCAGTCCAAGCCTACCGGGACTAGTTAGCACAGATACGCAGTATTTT
>NA|NA|TRBV4-3|TRBJ1-1
CASSQDIGEVDAFF
TGCGCCAGCAGCCAAGATATAGGGGAGGTGGATGCTTTCTTT
>NA|once|TRBV30|TRBJ2-6
CAWSKGFAGGFGANVLTF
TGTGCCTGGAGTAAGGGCTTCGCCGGGGGTTTTGGGGCCAACGTCCTGACTTTC
>TRBD2|NA|TRBV28|TRBJ2-1
CASIPGTSGYNEQFF
TGTGCCAGCATCCCTGGGACTAGCGGTTACAATGAGCAGTTCTTC
>NA|NA|TRBV5-4|TRBJ2-1
CASSITGEQFF
TGTGCCAGCAGCATAACAGGCGAGCAGTTCTTC
>NA|NA|TRBV5-1|TRBJ2-5
CASTVAGREETQYF
TGCGCCAGCACTGTTGCGGGTAGGGAAGAGACCCAGTACTTC
>TRBD2|NA|TRBV11-2|TRBJ2-3
CASSFRPSGSTDTQYF
TGTGCCAGCAGCTTTCGTCCTAGCGGGAGTACAGATACGCAGTATTTT
>TRBD1|few|TRBV7-2|TRBJ2-4
CASSSRQGPGRDIQYF
TGTGCCAGCAGCTCTCGACAGGGTCCGGGGCGCGACATTCAGTACTTC
>TRBD2|NA|TRBV29-1|TRBJ2-1
CSVGRSGGEQFF
TGCAGCGTTGGGAGAAGCGGGGGCGAGCAGTTCTTC
>NA|NA|TRBV7-2|TRBJ2-3
CASSPHDTQYF
TGTGCCAGCAGCCCCCATGATACGCAGTATTTT
>NA|few|TRBV3-1/TRBV3-2|TRBJ1-2
CASSPPGPYGYTF
TGTGCCAGCAGCCCACCAGGGCCCTATGGCTACACCTTC
>TRBD2|NA|TRBV9|TRBJ2-1
CASSVTSGRSRFGDEQFF
TGTGCCAGCAGCGTTACTAGCGGGAGGAGTAGGTTTGGGGATGAGCAGTTCTTC
>NA|NA|TRBV21-1|TRBJ1-6
CASINRRAGEFYNSPLHF
TGTGCCAGCATCAACCGTCGGGCAGGGGAATTTTATAATTCACCCCTCCACTTT
>NA|NA|TRBV11-2|TRBJ2-7
CATEPTASSYEQYF
TGTGCCACCGAGCCCACGGCTAGCTCCTACGAGCAGTACTTC
>TRBD1|NA|TRBV7-9|TRBJ2-1
CASSNRDRGNEQFF
TGTGCCAGCAGCAACCGGGACAGGGGCAATGAGCAGTTCTTC
>TRBD1|once|TRBV6-5|TRBJ2-7
CASSRQGAWEQYF
TGTGCCAGCAGTAGACAGGGGGCTTGGGAGCAGTACTTC
>TRBD2|NA|TRBV9|TRBJ2-7
CASSAGGGRQSYEQYF
TGTGCCAGCAGCGCCGGGGGAGGGAGGCAGTCCTACGAGCAGTACTTC
>TRBD2|NA|TRBV5-1|TRBJ2-4
CASSPAGGDYAKNIQYF
TGCGCCAGCAGCCCAGCGGGGGGCGACTATGCCAAAAACATTCAGTACTTC
>NA|NA|TRBV6-6|TRBJ1-4
CASSLPQSGNEKLFF
TGTGCCAGCAGTCTTCCTCAGAGCGGTAATGAAAAACTGTTTTTT
>NA|once|TRBV6-1|TRBJ2-1
CASSGDTEGLYSYNEQFF
TGTGCCAGCAGTGGGGACACCGAGGGACTATACTCCTACAATGAGCAGTTCTTC
>NA|NA|TRBV12-3/TRBV12-4|TRBJ1-2
CASSSPVGYTF
TGTGCCAGCAGTTCCCCCGTTGGCTACACCTTC
>NA|NA|TRBV6-5|TRBJ1-6
CASSYFDRNNSPLHF
TGTGCCAGCAGTTACTTTGACAGGAATAATTCACCCCTCCACTTT
>NA|few|TRBV3-1/TRBV3-2|TRBJ1-3
CASSQALEAGNTIYF
TGTGCCAGCAGCCAAGCTTTGGAGGCTGGAAACACCATATATTTT
>NA|NA|TRBV9|TRBJ2-3
CASSVAIGASTDTQYF
TGTGCCAGCAGCGTAGCTATCGGTGCTAGCACAGATACGCAGTATTTT
>NA|NA|TRBV19|TRBJ1-1
CASSTRGLNTEAFF
TGTGCCAGTAGTACCAGGGGACTGAACACTGAAGCTTTCTTT
>TRBD2|NA|TRBV13|TRBJ2-2
CASSLSGRVHTGELFF
TGTGCCAGCAGCTTAAGTGGGAGGGTACACACCGGGGAGCTGTTTTTT
>NA|NA|TRBV7-2|TRBJ1-5
CASSFYQPQHF
TGTGCCAGCAGCTTCTATCAGCCCCAGCATTTT
>NA|NA|TRBV4-1|TRBJ2-7
CASSQVVLRIYEQYF
TGCGCCAGCAGCCAAGTAGTGTTGAGGATCTACGAGCAGTACTTC
>NA|NA|TRBV29-1|TRBJ1-4
CSVEDLGLGEKLFF
TGCAGCGTTGAAGATCTGGGGCTGGGAGAAAAACTGTTTTTT
>TRBD2|few|TRBV6-6|TRBJ2-7
CASSYSRGGEPYEQYF
TGTGCCAGCAGTTACTCTCGCGGGGGAGAACCCTACGAGCAGTACTTC
>NA|NA|TRBV7-2|TRBJ2-3
CASSLQGWDTQYF
TGTGCCAGCAGCTTACAGGGTTGGGATACGCAGTATTTT
>TRBD2|NA|TRBV4-2|TRBJ2-1
CASSQDGLAGVLGVNEQFF
TGTGCCAGCAGCCAAGACGGGCTAGCGGGGGTCCTCGGGGTGAATGAGCAGTTCTTC
>NA|NA|TRBV7-2|TRBJ1-4
CASSLQRGGRNEKLFF
TGTGCCAGCAGCTTACAAAGGGGGGGGAGGAATGAAAAACTGTTTTTT
>TRBD1|NA|TRBV5-1|TRBJ1-1
CASSLGTGGGYTEAFF
TGCGCCAGCAGCTTGGGGACAGGGGGAGGTTACACTGAAGCTTTCTTT
>TRBD1|NA|TRBV19|TRBJ1-5
CASSLQGAGGNQPQHF
TGTGCCAGTAGTTTACAGGGGGCTGGAGGCAATCAGCCCCAGCATTTT
>TRBD2|NA|TRBV7-2|TRBJ2-1
CASSRAYLAGGPKFF
TGTGCCAGCAGTCGCGCCTACCTAGCGGGAGGTCCCAAGTTCTTC
>TRBD1|few|TRBV9|TRBJ2-2
CASSLRQGNTGELFF
TGTGCCAGCAGCTTGCGACAGGGAAACACCGGGGAGCTGTTTTTT
>TRBD1|NA|TRBV6-2/TRBV6-3|TRBJ1-5
CASSYSTGSGNQPQHF
TGTGCCAGCAGTTACTCGACAGGGAGCGGGAATCAGCCCCAGCATTTT
>NA|NA|TRBV13|TRBJ2-7
CASSLGQWANEQYF
TGTGCCAGCAGCTTAGGACAGTGGGCTAACGAGCAGTACTTC